The clone carrying this T cell receptor beta chain was seen ten or more times. Scientists amplified the TCR beta CDR3 regions from RNA transcripts. A first-round RT-PCR used HTBI primers, followed by a second-round multiplex PCR. TCRdb reanalysed the multiplex PCR reads using MiXCR and keeps one entry per CDR3 protein. Among a few hundred thousand distinct CDR3 sequences, roughly 17% were seen once, and the ten largest hold 2.4%. Trimming stripped 2 bases from V and 5 bases from J, with 12 bases between. The CDR3 runs to 14 residues. In germline, CDR1 is ENHRY, CDR2 SYGVKD. The data were obtained in a study of Graves' ophthalmopathy and Graves' hyperthyroidism.

The chain employs TRBV10-3 and TRBJ2-5, with D possibly being TRBD1 (5 bases). The sequence was obtained from an adult woman with stable Graves' hyperthyroidism. The source material was peripheral blood. The CDR3 here is CAISEQGYRETQYF. CDR3 coding DNA: TGTGCCATCAGTGAGCAGGGATATCGGGAGACCCAGTACTTC.